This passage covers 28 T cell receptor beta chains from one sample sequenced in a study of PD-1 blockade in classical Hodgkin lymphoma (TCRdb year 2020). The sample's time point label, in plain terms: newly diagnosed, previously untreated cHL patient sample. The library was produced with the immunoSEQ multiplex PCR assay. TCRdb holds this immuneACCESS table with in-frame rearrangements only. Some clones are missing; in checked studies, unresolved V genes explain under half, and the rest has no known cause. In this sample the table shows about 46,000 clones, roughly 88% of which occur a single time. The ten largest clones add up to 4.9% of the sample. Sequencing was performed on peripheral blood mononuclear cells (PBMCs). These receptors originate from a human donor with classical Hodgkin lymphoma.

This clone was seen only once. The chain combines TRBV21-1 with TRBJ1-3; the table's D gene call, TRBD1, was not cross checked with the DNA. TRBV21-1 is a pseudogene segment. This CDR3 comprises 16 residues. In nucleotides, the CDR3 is TGTGCCAGCAGCAAAGGGACAGGGGAAGGTGGAAACACCATATATTTT. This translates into CASSKGTGEGGNTIYF.

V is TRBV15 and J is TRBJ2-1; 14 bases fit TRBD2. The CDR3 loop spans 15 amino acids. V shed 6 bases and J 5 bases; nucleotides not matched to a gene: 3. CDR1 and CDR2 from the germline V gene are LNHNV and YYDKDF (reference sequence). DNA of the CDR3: TGTGCCACCAGTCCGGGACTAGCGGGAGACAATGAGCAGTTCTTC. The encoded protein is CATSPGLAGDNEQFF.

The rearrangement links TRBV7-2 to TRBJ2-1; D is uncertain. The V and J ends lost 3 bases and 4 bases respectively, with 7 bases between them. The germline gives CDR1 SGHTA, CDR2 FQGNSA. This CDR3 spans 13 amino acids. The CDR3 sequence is CASSFEFYNEQFF. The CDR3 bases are TGTGCCAGCAGCTTCGAGTTTTACAATGAGCAGTTCTTC.

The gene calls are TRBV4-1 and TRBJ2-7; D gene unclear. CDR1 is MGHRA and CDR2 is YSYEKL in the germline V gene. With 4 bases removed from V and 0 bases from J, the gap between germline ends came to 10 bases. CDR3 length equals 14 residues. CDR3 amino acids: CASSPFLDSYEQYF. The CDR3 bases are TGCGCCAGCAGCCCCTTCCTCGACTCCTACGAGCAGTACTTC.

CDR3 amino acids: CASSLSPTGTMNTEAFF. The CDR3 nucleotides are TGTGCCAGCAGTTTATCGCCGACAGGCACCATGAACACTGAAGCTTTCTTT. This chain uses TRBV27 with TRBJ1-1; possibly TRBD1 for D (6 bases). This CDR3 has 17 amino acids. V was trimmed by 0 bases and J by 0 bases, leaving 14 bases between them. Germline-derived CDR1 and CDR2 are MNHEY and SMNVEV (reference sequence).

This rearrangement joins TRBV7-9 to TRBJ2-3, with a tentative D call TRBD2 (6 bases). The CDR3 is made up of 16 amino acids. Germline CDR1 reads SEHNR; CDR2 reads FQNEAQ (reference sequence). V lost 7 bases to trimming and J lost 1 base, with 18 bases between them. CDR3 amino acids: CASISPGGMGTDTQYF. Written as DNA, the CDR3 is TGTGCCAGCATTTCACCCGGCGGGATGGGCACAGATACGCAGTATTTT. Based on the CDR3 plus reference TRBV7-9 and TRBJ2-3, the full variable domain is DTGVSQNPRHKITKRGQNVTFRCDPISEHNRLYWYRQTLGQGPEFLTYFQNEAQLEKSRLLSDRFSAERPKGSFSTLEIQRTEQGDSAMYLCASISPGGMGTDTQYFGPGTRLTVL.

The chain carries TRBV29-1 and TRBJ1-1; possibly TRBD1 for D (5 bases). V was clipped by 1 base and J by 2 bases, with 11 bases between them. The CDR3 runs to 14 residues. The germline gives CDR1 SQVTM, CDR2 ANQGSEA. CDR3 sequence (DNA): TGCAGCGTTGAAGGACAGAATTCAAACACTGAAGCTTTCTTT. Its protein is CSVEGQNSNTEAFF.

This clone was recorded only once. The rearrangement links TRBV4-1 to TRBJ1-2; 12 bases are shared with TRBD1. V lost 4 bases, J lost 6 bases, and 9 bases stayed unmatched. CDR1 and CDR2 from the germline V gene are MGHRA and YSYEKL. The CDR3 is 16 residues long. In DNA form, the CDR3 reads TGCGCCAGCAGCCCAAGAACCGGGACAGGGGGCAATGGCTACACCTTC. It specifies CASSPRTGTGGNGYTF.

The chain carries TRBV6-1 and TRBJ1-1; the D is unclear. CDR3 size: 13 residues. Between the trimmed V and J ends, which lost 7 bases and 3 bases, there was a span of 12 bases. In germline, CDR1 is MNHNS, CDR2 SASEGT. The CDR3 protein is CASIRLEDTEAFF. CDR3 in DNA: TGTGCCAGCATTCGATTGGAGGACACTGAAGCTTTCTTT.

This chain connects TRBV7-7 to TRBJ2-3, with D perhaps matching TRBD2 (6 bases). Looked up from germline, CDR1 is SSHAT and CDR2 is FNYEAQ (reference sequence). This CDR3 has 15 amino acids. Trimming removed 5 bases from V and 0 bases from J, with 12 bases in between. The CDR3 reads CASSAGLSSTDTQYF. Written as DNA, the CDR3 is TGTGCCAGCAGCGCGGGACTTTCCAGCACAGATACGCAGTATTTT. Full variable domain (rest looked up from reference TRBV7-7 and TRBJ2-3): GAGVSQSPRYKVTKRGQDVTLRCDPISSHATLYWYQQALGQGPEFLTYFNYEAQPDKSGLPSDRFSAERPEGSISTLTIQRTEQRDSAMYRCASSAGLSSTDTQYFGPGTRLTVL.

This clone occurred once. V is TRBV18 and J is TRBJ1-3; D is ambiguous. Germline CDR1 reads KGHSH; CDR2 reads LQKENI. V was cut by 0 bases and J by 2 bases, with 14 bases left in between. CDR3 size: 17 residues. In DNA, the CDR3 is TGTGCCAGCTCACCACCCCAAAGAGGAGGACCTGGAAACACCATATATTTT. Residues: CASSPPQRGGPGNTIYF. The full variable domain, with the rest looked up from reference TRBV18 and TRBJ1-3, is NAGVMQNPRHLVRRRGQEARLRCSPMKGHSHVYWYRQLPEEGLKFMVYLQKENIIDESGMPKERFSAEFPKEGPSILRIQQVVRGDSAAYFCASSPPQRGGPGNTIYFGEGSWLTVV.

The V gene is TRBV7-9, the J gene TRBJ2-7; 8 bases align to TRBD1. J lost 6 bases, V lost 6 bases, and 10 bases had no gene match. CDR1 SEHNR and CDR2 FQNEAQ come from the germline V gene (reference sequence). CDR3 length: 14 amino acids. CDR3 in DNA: TGTGCCAGCAGTTTGTCGACAGGGGAAGGCGAGCAGTACTTC. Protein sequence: CASSLSTGEGEQYF.

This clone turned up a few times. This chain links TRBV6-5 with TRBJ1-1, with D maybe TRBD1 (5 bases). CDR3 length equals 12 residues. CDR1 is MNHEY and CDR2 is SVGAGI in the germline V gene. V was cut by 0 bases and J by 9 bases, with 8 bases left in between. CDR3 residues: CASSYSGEKAFF. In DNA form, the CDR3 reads TGTGCCAGCAGTTACTCGGGGGAGAAAGCTTTCTTT.

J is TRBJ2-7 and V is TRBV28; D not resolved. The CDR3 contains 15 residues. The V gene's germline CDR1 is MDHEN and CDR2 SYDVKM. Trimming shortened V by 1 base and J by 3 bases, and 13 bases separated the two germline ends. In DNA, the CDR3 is TGTGCCAGCAGTTTATTCGGCGTAAATTTCTACGAGCAGTACTTC. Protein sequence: CASSLFGVNFYEQYF.

The CDR3 sequence: CASSPTDRYLLGTEAFF. The CDR3 coding sequence is TGTGCCAGCAGTCCTACGGACAGATACCTCCTGGGCACTGAAGCTTTCTTT. V is TRBV28 and J is TRBJ1-1; a weak D match, TRBD1 (6 bases). The germline V gene has CDR1 MDHEN and CDR2 SYDVKM. V lost 5 bases and J lost 4, with 23 bases in between. CDR3 length equals 17 residues.

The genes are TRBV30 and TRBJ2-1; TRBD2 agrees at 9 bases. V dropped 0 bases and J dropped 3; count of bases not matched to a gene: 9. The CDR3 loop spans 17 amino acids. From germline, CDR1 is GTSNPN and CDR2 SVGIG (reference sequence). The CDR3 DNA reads TGTGCCTGGAGTGTACTAGGCGGGAGGGGGATCTACAATGAGCAGTTCTTC. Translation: CAWSVLGGRGIYNEQFF.

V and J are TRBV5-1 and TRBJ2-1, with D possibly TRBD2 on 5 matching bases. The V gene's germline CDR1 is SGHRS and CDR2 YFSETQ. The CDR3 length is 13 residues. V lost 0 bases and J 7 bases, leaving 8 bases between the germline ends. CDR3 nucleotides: TGCGCCAGCAGCTTGGGGGGAGAGAATGAGCAGTTCTTC. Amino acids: CASSLGGENEQFF.

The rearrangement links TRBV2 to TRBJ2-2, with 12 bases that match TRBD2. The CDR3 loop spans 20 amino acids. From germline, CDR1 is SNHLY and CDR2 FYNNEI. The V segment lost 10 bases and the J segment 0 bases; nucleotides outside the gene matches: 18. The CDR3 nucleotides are TGTGCCATCCAAGGGGGGAGGACTAGCGGGACGCCGTCGAACACCGGGGAGCTGTTTTTT. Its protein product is CAIQGGRTSGTPSNTGELFF.

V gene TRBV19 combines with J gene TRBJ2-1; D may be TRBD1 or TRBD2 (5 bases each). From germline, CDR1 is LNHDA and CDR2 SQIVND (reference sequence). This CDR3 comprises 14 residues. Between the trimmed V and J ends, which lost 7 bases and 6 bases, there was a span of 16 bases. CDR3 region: CASTPGLGANEQFF. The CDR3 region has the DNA TGTGCCAGTACCCCAGGCCTCGGGGCCAATGAGCAGTTCTTC. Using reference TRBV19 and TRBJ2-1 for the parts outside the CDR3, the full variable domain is DGGITQSPKYLFRKEGQNVTLSCEQNLNHDAMYWYRQDPGQGLRLIYYSQIVNDFQKGDIAEGYSVSREKKESFPLTVTSAQKNPTAFYLCASTPGLGANEQFFGPGTRLTVL.

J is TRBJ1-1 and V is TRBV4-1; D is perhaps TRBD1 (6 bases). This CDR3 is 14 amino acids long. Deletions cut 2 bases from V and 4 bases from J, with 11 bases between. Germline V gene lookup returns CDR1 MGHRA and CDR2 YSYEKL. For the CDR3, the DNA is TGCGCCAGCAGCCAAAATAAGGGGGGCACTGAAGCTTTCTTT. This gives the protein CASSQNKGGTEAFF.

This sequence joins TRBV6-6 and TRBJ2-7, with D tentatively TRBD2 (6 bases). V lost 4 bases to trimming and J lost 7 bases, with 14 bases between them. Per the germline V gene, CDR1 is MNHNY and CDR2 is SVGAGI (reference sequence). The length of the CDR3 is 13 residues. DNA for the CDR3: TGTGCCAGCAGTTCCGGGACTTCCAGAGAGCAGTACGTC. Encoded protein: CASSSGTSREQYV.

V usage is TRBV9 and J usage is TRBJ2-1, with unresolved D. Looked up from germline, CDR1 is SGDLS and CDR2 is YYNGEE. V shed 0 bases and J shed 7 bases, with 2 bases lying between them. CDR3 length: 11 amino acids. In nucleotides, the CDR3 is TGTGCCAGCAGCGTAGCAAATGAGCAGTTCTTC. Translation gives CASSVANEQFF.

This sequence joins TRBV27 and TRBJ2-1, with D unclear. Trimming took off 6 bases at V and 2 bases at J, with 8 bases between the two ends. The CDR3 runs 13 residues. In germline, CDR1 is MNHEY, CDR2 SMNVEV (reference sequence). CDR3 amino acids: CASRPDPYNEQFF. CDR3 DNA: TGTGCCAGCAGACCGGACCCCTACAATGAGCAGTTCTTC.

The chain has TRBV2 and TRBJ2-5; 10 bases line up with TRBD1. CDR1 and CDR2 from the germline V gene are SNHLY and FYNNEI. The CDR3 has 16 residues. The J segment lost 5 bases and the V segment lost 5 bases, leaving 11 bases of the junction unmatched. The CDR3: CASSKTGGAGRETQYF. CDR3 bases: TGTGCCAGCAGTAAGACAGGGGGCGCTGGTAGGGAGACCCAGTACTTC.

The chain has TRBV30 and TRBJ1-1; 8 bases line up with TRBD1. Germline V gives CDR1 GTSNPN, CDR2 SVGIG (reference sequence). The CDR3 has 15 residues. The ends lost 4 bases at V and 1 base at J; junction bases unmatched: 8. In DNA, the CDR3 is TGTGCCTGGAACAAAGGACAGGGAAGGAACACTGAAGCTTTCTTT. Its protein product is CAWNKGQGRNTEAFF.

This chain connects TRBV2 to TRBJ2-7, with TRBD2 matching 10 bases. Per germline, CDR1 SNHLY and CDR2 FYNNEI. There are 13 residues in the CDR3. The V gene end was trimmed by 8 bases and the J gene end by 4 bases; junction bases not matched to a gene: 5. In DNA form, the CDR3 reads TGTGCCAGCCTAGCGGGAGAAGGGTACGAGCAGTACGTC. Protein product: CASLAGEGYEQYV.

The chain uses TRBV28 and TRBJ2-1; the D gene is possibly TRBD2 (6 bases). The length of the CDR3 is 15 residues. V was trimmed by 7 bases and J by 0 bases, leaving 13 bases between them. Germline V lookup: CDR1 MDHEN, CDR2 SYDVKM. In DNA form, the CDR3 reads TGTGCCAGCAATTTCGGGGGTCTCTCCTACAATGAGCAGTTCTTC. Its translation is CASNFGGLSYNEQFF.

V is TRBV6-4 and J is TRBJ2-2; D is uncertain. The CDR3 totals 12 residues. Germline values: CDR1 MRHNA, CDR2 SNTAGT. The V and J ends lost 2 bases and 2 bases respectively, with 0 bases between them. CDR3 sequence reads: CASSDNTGELFF. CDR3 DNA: TGTGCCAGCAGTGACAACACCGGGGAGCTGTTTTTT.